This T cell receptor beta chain appears in the sequencing data of a study of OX40 agonist ivuxolimab in advanced cancers. General notes on the study: Ivuxolimab was an agonistic, fully human IgG2 monoclonal antibody directed against OX40 (CD134), a costimulatory receptor. Intravenous ivuxolimab was administered to patients every 2 weeks at six dose levels: 0.01, 0.1, 0.3, 1.5, 3 and 10 mg/kg. Of the 50 to 55 dose-escalation patients, hepatocellular carcinoma was present in around 20, melanoma in roughly 15, renal cell carcinoma in 9 and head and neck cancer in 9. In the dose-escalation cohort, 65% to 90% of patients were male, and the mean age was around 60 years, with a range of about 23 to 80. Patients were allowed to have had prior anti-PD-1, anti-PD-L1 or anti-CTLA-4 therapy, and approximately 41% of the dose-escalation patients had previously received checkpoint inhibitors. Partial responses occurred in three dose-escalation patients: two with cutaneous melanoma and one with hepatocellular carcinoma. The purpose of peripheral TCRbeta sequencing was to test whether ivuxolimab changed TCR sequence diversity and led to clonal T-cell expansion. The monotherapy dose-escalation portion (N ≈ 52 patients) of the phase I ivuxolimab trial is reported in the paper.

Patients with autoimmune disease history or receiving systemic immunosuppression were excluded from the trial. Peripheral blood for TCR sequencing was drawn from every dose cohort at baseline, at cycle 4 day 1 and at cycle 7 day 1. The samples were taken from a phase I, first-in-human, multicenter, open-label dose-escalation trial of ivuxolimab. The trial enrolled adults with locally advanced or metastatic head and neck squamous cell, hepatocellular, melanoma or renal cell carcinoma. Before TCR sequencing, CD4+ T cells and CD8+ T cells were sorted from peripheral blood as separate populations. For sequencing of the TCRbeta CDR3 region, genomic DNA was extracted from the sorted cells. The immunoSEQ Assay was used for sequencing of TCRbeta CDR3 regions. TCRdb limited this immuneACCESS table to in-frame rearrangements with V and J called. A share of clones is missing; checked studies link under half to unresolved V genes, and the rest is unexplained. The sample table lists about 91,000 clones, roughly nine tenths of them with a count of one. The ten largest clones represent around 0.52% of the sample.

What the research found in general, with its limitations: Which antigens the clonally expanded peripheral T cells were specific for was not determined. Low levels of normalized T-cell clonal expansion were also seen in some patients who did not respond. In the 0.1-3.0 mg/kg groups, partial responders were among the patients with the lowest normalized peripheral clonal expansion, particularly in CD8+ T cells. After ivuxolimab, more expanded clones were found on average in CD8+ T cells than in CD4+ T cells. At doses of 0.1 to 3.0 mg/kg, clonal expansion of both CD4+ and CD8+ blood T cells was observed from baseline to week 6.

As to this clone: Its antigen target is currently unknown. Base-call qualities are not available, and no considerably larger clone is one nucleotide away.

Via the germline V gene, CDR1 is SQVTM and CDR2 ANQGSEA. V is cut by 4 bases and J by 3 bases, and the space between the germline ends is 9 bases. The CDR3 holds 12 amino acids from the cysteine to the phenylalanine. The DNA shown is the 36-base CDR3, in frame from base 1. This sample comprised CD4+ or CD8+ T cells sorted from blood, obtained in a trial of the OX40 agonist ivuxolimab. The clonotype comes from an adult with an advanced solid tumor such as melanoma, head and neck, liver or kidney cancer. The sequence is built from TRBV29-1 and TRBJ2-5; TRBD1 could be the D gene, as 5 bases match. Here is the DNA: TGCAGCGTTGTAGGCAGGGAAGAGACCCAGTACTTC. Its protein is CSVVGREETQYF. With the portions outside the CDR3 filled from the reference TRBV29-1 and TRBJ2-5 genes, the complete variable region becomes SAVISQKPSRDICQRGTSLTIQCQVDSQVTMMFWYRQQPGQSLTLIATANQGSEATYESGFVIDKFPISRPNLTFSTLTVSNMSPEDSSIYLCSVVGREETQYFGPGTRLLVL.